This entry lists 10 T cell receptor beta chains sequenced from one sample in a study of cytomegalovirus exposure and HLA in healthy donors. The PCR ran on 60 Vbeta and 13 Jbeta primers. TCRdb's copy holds only in-frame clones and misses some; the assay was immunoSEQ multiplex PCR. The sample holds 250,000 to 350,000 clones, 86% seen once. Sequenced: PBMCs. Every receptor here comes from a man between 35 and 55 years old in good health and CMV-seropositive.

This clone was detected only a few times. Here the CDR3 reads CASTLAGVGTDTQYF. DNA for the CDR3: TGTGCCAGCACACTAGCGGGAGTGGGCACAGATACGCAGTATTTT. The chain carries TRBV18 and TRBJ2-3; TRBD2 aligns across 11 bases. CDR1 is KGHSH and CDR2 is LQKENI in the germline V gene. This CDR3 region has 15 residues. With V trimmed by 8 bases and J by 1 base, 5 bases remained unmatched.

CDR3 in DNA: TGCGCCAGCAGATTGACAGGGTGGGAGACCCAGTACTTC. It codes for CASRLTGWETQYF. The chain links TRBV10-1 to TRBJ2-5, with 7 bases that match TRBD1. This CDR3 has 13 residues. Germline CDR1 and CDR2: WNHNN and SYGVQD (reference sequence). V shed 6 bases, J shed 5 bases, and the junction held 6 bases outside the gene matches.

The chain carries TRBV27 and TRBJ2-1, with 11 bases aligning to TRBD2. This CDR3 spans 18 amino acids. CDR1 and CDR2 (germline): MNHEY, SMNVEV (reference sequence). V gave up 2 bases and J gave up 5 bases; unmatched junction bases: 11. CDR3 residues: CASSLVLRGLAGNNEQFF. The DNA for the CDR3 is TGTGCCAGCAGTTTAGTTTTACGAGGACTAGCGGGTAACAATGAGCAGTTCTTC.

The chain employs TRBV7-9 and TRBJ2-7; D perhaps matches TRBD2 (6 bases). The CDR3 loop spans 16 amino acids. V shed 4 bases and J shed 0 bases, with 16 bases lying between them. Per the germline V gene, CDR1 is SEHNR and CDR2 is FQNEAQ (reference sequence). Here the CDR3 DNA reads TGTGCCAGCAGCTCCGGGCATGGCGGGAACTCCTACGAGCAGTACTTC. Encoded protein: CASSSGHGGNSYEQYF.

The chain carries TRBV27 and TRBJ1-5; a possible D gene is TRBD1 (5 bases). Germline assignment: CDR1 MNHEY and CDR2 SMNVEV (reference sequence). V shed 8 bases and J shed 7 bases, with 21 bases lying between them. This CDR3 spans 15 amino acids. CDR3 DNA: TGTGCCAGCCGTCCGGGCCCGGGGGGGAGGCAGCCCCAGCATTTT. Translated: CASRPGPGGRQPQHF.

Regarding this clone: Other DNA sequences in this sample translate to the same CDR3. The rearrangement joins TRBV7-2 to TRBJ2-3, with D maybe TRBD1 (5 bases). Germline values: CDR1 SGHTA, CDR2 FQGNSA. V gave up 3 bases and J gave up 2 bases, with 9 bases separating them. CDR3 length equals 14 residues. For the CDR3, the DNA is TGTGCCAGCAGCTTTACAGGTTTCACAGATACGCAGTATTTT. Translation gives CASSFTGFTDTQYF.

The chain links TRBV6-5 to TRBJ1-5, with a weak D call TRBD1 (6 bases). Per the germline V gene, CDR1 is MNHEY and CDR2 is SVGAGI. CDR3 size: 14 residues. V lost 6 bases and J lost 3, with 12 bases in between. The CDR3 DNA reads as TGTGCCAGCAGCCAGGGGCAGATCAATCAGCCCCAGCATTTT. This codes for CASSQGQINQPQHF.

The chain combines TRBV7-2 with TRBJ2-5, with D possibly TRBD1 on 5 matching bases. This CDR3 is 15 amino acids long. With 1 base removed from V and 5 bases from J, the gap between germline ends came to 14 bases. The germline V gene encodes CDR1 SGHTA and CDR2 FQGNSA. The CDR3 region is CASSLVVRAGETQYF. The CDR3 nucleotides read TGTGCCAGCAGCTTAGTGGTCAGGGCAGGGGAGACCCAGTACTTC.

The chain uses TRBV7-9 and TRBJ1-1, with 7 bases aligning to TRBD1. The CDR3 covers 16 residues. Per the germline V gene, CDR1 is SEHNR and CDR2 is FQNEAQ (reference sequence). The V and J ends lost 5 bases and 6 bases, in that order; junction bases with no gene match: 15. CDR3 coding DNA: TGTGCCAGCAGCCCATCGAACGGTGGAGGGGGCTCTGAAGCTTTCTTT. Translating gives CASSPSNGGGGSEAFF.

Only one count was recorded for this clone. The CDR3 spells CASSPGSGTGGPEQYF. The DNA for the CDR3 is TGTGCCAGCTCACCTGGCTCCGGGACAGGGGGGCCCGAGCAGTACTTC. This sequence joins TRBV18 and TRBJ2-7; 11 nucleotides line up with TRBD1. CDR1 and CDR2 (germline): KGHSH, LQKENI. Trimming took 3 bases from V and 6 from J; bases not matched to a gene: 10. The CDR3 is 16 residues long.